A single sample gave rise to the 22 T cell receptor beta chains below, sequenced in a study of beta chain features in type 1 diabetes. Study-level results: All four CD4+ subsets from Type 1 diabetes patients carried moderately but significantly shorter TCRB CDR3s.

The antigens these receptors bind are not known. The investigators reverse transcribed all of the isolated RNA, so they sequenced expressed TCRB transcripts. Libraries were prepared by immunoSEQ multiplex PCR; TCRdb keeps only in-frame clonotypes and omits some of them. The table shows about 740,000 clones, with 13% occurring only once. Material for sequencing was naive CD4+ T cells from blood. The receptors originated from a man younger than 30 with type 1 diabetes.

The V and J genes are TRBV6-5 and TRBJ2-2; 8 positions agree with TRBD1. With V trimmed by 3 bases and J by 3 bases, 3 bases remained unmatched. This CDR3 has 15 amino acids. Germline V gene sequence: CDR1 MNHEY, CDR2 SVGAGI. In DNA form, the CDR3 reads TGTGCCAGCAGTTATCAGGGGGCTGACACCGGGGAGCTGTTTTTT. It codes for CASSYQGADTGELFF.

In its sample, this clone was seen a few times. The CDR3 bases are TGTGCCAGCAGCCCAGGACAGGCCTACGGCGGAGAGACCCAGTACTTC. Translation: CASSPGQAYGGETQYF. This chain links TRBV7-2 with TRBJ2-5, with 7 nucleotides matching TRBD1. Germline V gives CDR1 SGHTA, CDR2 FQGNSA. The V and J ends lost 5 bases and 4 bases, in that order; junction bases with no gene match: 13. The CDR3 is 16 residues long.

The sample holds a few counts of this clone. The chain combines TRBV30 with TRBJ2-3; D remains unclear. The germline V and J ends were trimmed by 2 bases and 3 bases, with 12 bases remaining between them. The CDR3 extends over 14 amino acids. The germline V gene encodes CDR1 GTSNPN and CDR2 SVGIG (reference sequence). Here the CDR3 reads CAWSKGPGTDTQYF. For the CDR3, the DNA is TGTGCCTGGAGTAAAGGTCCCGGGACAGATACGCAGTATTTT. The full variable domain, completed using reference TRBV30 and TRBJ2-3, is SQTIHQWPATLVQPVGSPLSLECTVEGTSNPNLYWYRQAAGRGLQLLFYSVGIGQISSEVPQNLSASRPQDRQFILSSKKLLLSDSGFYLCAWSKGPGTDTQYFGPGTRLTVL.

This chain joins TRBV7-9 and TRBJ1-4; TRBD1 matches 9 bases. Germline trimming cut 6 bases from V and 7 bases from J; bases unmatched to any gene: 9. This CDR3 has 15 amino acids. Germline V CDR1 and CDR2: SEHNR, FQNEAQ (reference sequence). The CDR3 is CASSSRDRAGEKLFF. CDR3 DNA sequence: TGTGCCAGCAGTAGCCGGGACAGGGCCGGTGAAAAACTGTTTTTT.

V and J are TRBV5-6 and TRBJ1-1; D not certain. V was cut by 2 bases and J by 7 bases, with 9 bases left in between. The CDR3 has 12 residues. Germline V lookup: CDR1 SGHDT, CDR2 YYEEEE. The CDR3 loop is CASSLLAVEAFF. The DNA of the CDR3 is TGTGCCAGCAGCTTACTGGCAGTTGAAGCTTTCTTT.

The chain joins TRBV7-9 to TRBJ1-4; 11 bases map to TRBD1. Germline CDR1 is SEHNR and CDR2 is FQNEAQ (reference sequence). The CDR3 is 17 amino acids. With V trimmed by 3 bases and J by 0 bases, 3 bases remained unmatched. The CDR3 DNA reads as TGTGCCAGCAGCTTGGGACAGGGGGATGCAACTAATGAAAAACTGTTTTTT. Its translation: CASSLGQGDATNEKLFF. Complete variable domain (other parts from reference TRBV7-9 and TRBJ1-4): DTGVSQNPRHKITKRGQNVTFRCDPISEHNRLYWYRQTLGQGPEFLTYFQNEAQLEKSRLLSDRFSAERPKGSFSTLEIQRTEQGDSAMYLCASSLGQGDATNEKLFFGSGTQLSVL.

J is TRBJ2-7 and V is TRBV7-9; D is possibly TRBD1 or TRBD2 (5 bases each). V was pared by 3 bases and J by 4 bases, with 10 bases between. The CDR3 consists of 13 residues. In germline, CDR1 is SEHNR, CDR2 FQNEAQ (reference sequence). The CDR3 coding sequence is TGTGCCAGCAGCTTTGGCAGGGAGTACGAGCAGTACTTC. Translated, it gives CASSFGREYEQYF.

This clone came up a few times. The genes are TRBV6-5 and TRBJ2-7; D uncertain. Germline V gene lookup returns CDR1 MNHEY and CDR2 SVGAGI. This CDR3 comprises 15 residues. V lost 0 bases, J lost 3 bases, and 12 bases lay in between. CDR3 bases: TGTGCCAGCAGTTACTCAGCGCAGGATTACTACGAGCAGTACTTC. Its translation is CASSYSAQDYYEQYF.

The V and J genes are TRBV7-9 and TRBJ2-3; TRBD1 or TRBD2 may be the D gene (5 bases each). The CDR3 runs 15 residues. The V gene lost 0 bases and the J gene lost 5 bases, with 12 bases spanning the gap. CDR1 and CDR2 from the germline V gene are SEHNR and FQNEAQ (reference sequence). The CDR3 DNA is TGTGCCAGCAGCTTAGCCTCGAGGGGCCTAGATACGCAGTATTTT. This translates into CASSLASRGLDTQYF.

The chain uses TRBV28 and TRBJ1-2; no firm D call. V lost 10 bases to trimming and J lost 2 bases, with 17 bases between them. This CDR3 is 14 amino acids long. The germline CDR1 and CDR2 sequences are MDHEN and SYDVKM. The CDR3 nucleotides are TGTGCCACTGACGATCGGGGATCGAACTATGGCTACACCTTC. This encodes CATDDRGSNYGYTF.

This clone was recorded a few times. This chain connects TRBV4-2 to TRBJ2-6, with D hard to call. Germline loops: CDR1 LGHNA, CDR2 YNFKEQ. The CDR3 length is 15 residues. V shed 4 bases and J shed 3 bases, with 10 bases lying between them. CDR3 amino acids: CASSRKEDGANVLTF. CDR3 sequence (DNA): TGTGCCAGCAGCCGCAAGGAAGATGGGGCCAACGTCCTGACTTTC.

This rearrangement joins TRBV7-9 to TRBJ2-1; TRBD1 agrees at 9 bases. V lost 10 bases, J lost 6 bases, and 7 bases stayed unmatched. The germline gives CDR1 SEHNR, CDR2 FQNEAQ (reference sequence). The CDR3 has 13 amino acids. The CDR3 nucleotides read TGTGCCAATTCGTTGGGACAGGGCAATGAGCAGTTCTTC. Its translation: CANSLGQGNEQFF.

This clone was counted a few times. The CDR3: CASSIQTEAVDIQYF. As DNA, the CDR3 is TGTGCCAGTAGTATTCAGACAGAAGCTGTGGACATTCAGTACTTC. The chain has TRBV19 and TRBJ2-4; tentatively, D is TRBD1 (5 bases). The ends were cut back, 3 bases at V and 8 bases at J, with 17 bases in the middle. The CDR3 runs 15 residues. The germline CDR1 and CDR2 sequences are LNHDA and SQIVND (reference sequence).

V usage is TRBV28 and J usage is TRBJ1-2; maybe TRBD1 (5 bases). Trimming took off 3 bases at V and 8 bases at J, with 22 bases between the two ends. The CDR3 runs to 16 residues. The germline V gene has CDR1 MDHEN and CDR2 SYDVKM. The CDR3 is CASSFPGPGDYLGYTF. The CDR3 bases are TGTGCCAGCAGTTTTCCCGGACCGGGGGACTACTTAGGCTACACCTTC.

The table lists this clone with a few counts. J is TRBJ1-1 and V is TRBV28; D gene ambiguous. The CDR3 spans 11 residues. Germline lookup yields CDR1 MDHEN and CDR2 SYDVKM. Between the trimmed V and J ends, which lost 10 bases and 0 bases, there was a span of 6 bases. The DNA for the CDR3 is TGTGCCACCGAAATGAACACTGAAGCTTTCTTT. Amino acids: CATEMNTEAFF.

This rearrangement joins TRBV29-1 to TRBJ1-1; tentative D call: TRBD1 (5 bases). V was clipped by 4 bases and J by 4 bases, with 13 bases between them. Germline CDR1 and CDR2: SQVTM and ANQGSEA. This CDR3 contains 13 residues. CDR3 sequence: CSVAGRLGTEAFF. For the CDR3, the DNA is TGCAGCGTTGCGGGACGGCTTGGCACTGAAGCTTTCTTT.

The rearrangement links TRBV7-2 to TRBJ1-4; D remains unclear. Trimming left V 1 base short and J 8 bases short, with 11 bases between. This CDR3 is built from 14 residues. Germline V gene sequence: CDR1 SGHTA, CDR2 FQGNSA. The DNA of the CDR3 is TGTGCCAGCAGCTTAGGGACCTCCCCCGAAAAACTGTTTTTT. Its protein product is CASSLGTSPEKLFF.

There are a few counts of this clone. This chain links TRBV18 with TRBJ2-1; D call uncertain. The germline CDR1 and CDR2 sequences are KGHSH and LQKENI. V dropped 2 bases and J dropped 5 bases, with 7 bases sitting between them. The CDR3 length is 13 residues. DNA for the CDR3: TGTGCCAGCTCACCAAGGAATAACAATGAGCAGTTCTTC. It yields the protein CASSPRNNNEQFF.

J is TRBJ2-5 and V is TRBV4-1, with D perhaps assigned TRBD1 or TRBD2 (5 bases each). Trimming pared 0 bases from V and 2 bases from J, leaving 10 bases between. The length of the CDR3 is 15 residues. From germline, CDR1 is MGHRA and CDR2 YSYEKL. The CDR3 nucleotides read TGCGCCAGCAGCCAAGATGGGACCACACAAGAGACCCAGTACTTC. As protein: CASSQDGTTQETQYF.

This clone was found a few times. The chain recombines TRBV5-1 with TRBJ1-1; no reliable D call. The CDR3 sequence is 13 residues long. CDR1 and CDR2 from the germline V gene are SGHRS and YFSETQ. The V end lost 5 bases, the J end lost 4 bases, and 12 bases lay between the germline ends. CDR3 protein: CASRLTSGTEAFF. The CDR3 nucleotides read TGCGCCAGCAGACTCACATCGGGCACTGAAGCTTTCTTT.

V usage is TRBV28 and J usage is TRBJ2-1; D is uncertain. Germline V gene data show CDR1 as MDHEN and CDR2 as SYDVKM. The CDR3 is made up of 15 amino acids. Trimming removed 3 bases from V and 1 base from J, with 10 bases in between. The CDR3 here is CASSLAAESYNEQFF. The DNA of the CDR3 is TGTGCCAGCAGTTTGGCCGCAGAATCCTACAATGAGCAGTTCTTC.

The chain uses TRBV11-2 and TRBJ2-2; 9 nucleotides agree with TRBD1. This CDR3 has 14 residues. From germline, CDR1 is SGHAT and CDR2 FQNNGV. V lost 5 bases, J lost 4 bases, and 2 bases stayed unmatched. The CDR3 here is CASSQDRGTGELFF. CDR3 sequence (DNA): TGTGCCAGCAGCCAGGACAGGGGCACCGGGGAGCTGTTTTTT. Using reference TRBV11-2 and TRBJ2-2 for the parts outside the CDR3, the full variable domain is EAGVAQSPRYKIIEKRQSVAFWCNPISGHATLYWYQQILGQGPKLLIQFQNNGVVDDSQLPKDRFSAERLKGVDSTLKIQPAKLEDSAVYLCASSQDRGTGELFFGEGSRLTVL.